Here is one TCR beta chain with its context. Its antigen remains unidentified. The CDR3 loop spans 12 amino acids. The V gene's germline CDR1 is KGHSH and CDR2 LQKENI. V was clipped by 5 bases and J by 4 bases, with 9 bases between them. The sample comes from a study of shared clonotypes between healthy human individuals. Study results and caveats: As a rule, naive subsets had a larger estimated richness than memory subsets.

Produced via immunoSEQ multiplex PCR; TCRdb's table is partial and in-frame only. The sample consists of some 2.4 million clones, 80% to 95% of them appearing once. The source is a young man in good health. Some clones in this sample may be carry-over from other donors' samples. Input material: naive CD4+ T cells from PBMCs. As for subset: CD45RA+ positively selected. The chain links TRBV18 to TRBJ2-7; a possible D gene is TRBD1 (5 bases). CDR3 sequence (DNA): TGTGCCAGCTCAGCGACAGAGTACGAGCAGTACTTC. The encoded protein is CASSATEYEQYF.